The 27 T cell receptor beta chains below were found in one sample sequenced in a study of patients and donors after allogeneic stem cell transplantation. TCRdb redid the calling of the RT-PCR reads with MiXCR, one entry per CDR3 protein. The sample lists roughly 200,000 distinct CDR3 sequences, about 38% occurring once. Sequencing was performed on blood, either unsorted or a sorted T cell fraction (not recorded which). Every receptor here comes from a human donor who was either an allogeneic HSCT recipient or a stem cell or donor lymphocyte infusion donor (not recorded which). It is not recorded whose cells these are; they may come from a transplant donor.

This chain uses TRBV12-3 or TRBV12-4 with TRBJ1-1, with no clear D. V gave up 6 bases and J gave up 3 bases, with 8 bases separating them. The CDR3 has 12 amino acids. Here the CDR3 reads CASSPIYTEAFF. The DNA for the CDR3 is TGTGCCAGCAGCCCGATTTACACTGAAGCTTTCTTT.

This clonotype showed up just a few times. CDR3 residues: CASSLAGQGASGYTF. The DNA for the CDR3 is TGTGCCAGCAGTTTAGCGGGACAGGGGGCGAGCGGCTACACCTTC. The chain uses TRBV12-3 or TRBV12-4 and TRBJ1-2, with TRBD1 matching 12 bases. V gave up 0 bases and J gave up 8 bases; unmatched junction bases: 4. The CDR3 is 15 residues long.

The table lists this clonotype with a few counts. The CDR3 region has the DNA TGCAGTGCTAGAGTCCCCGGCACCTACAATGAGCAGTTCTTC. It yields the protein CSARVPGTYNEQFF. V usage is TRBV20-1 and J usage is TRBJ2-1; D not resolved. V shed 1 base and J shed 2 bases, with 9 bases lying between them. This CDR3 region has 14 residues. Germline V gene lookup returns CDR1 DFQATT and CDR2 SNEGSKA (reference sequence).

The chain joins TRBV5-1 to TRBJ2-7, with 10 bases aligning to TRBD2. Germline assignment: CDR1 SGHRS and CDR2 YFSETQ. V dropped 1 base and J dropped 1; count of bases not matched to a gene: 5. CDR3 size: 16 residues. Here the CDR3 DNA reads TGCGCCAGCAGCTTGCTAGCGGGGGCCATATCCTACGAGCAGTACTTC. Translating it yields CASSLLAGAISYEQYF.

This chain links TRBV7-2 with TRBJ2-1; 11 bases align to TRBD1. With 5 bases clipped from V and 8 bases from J, the junction kept 14 bases outside the gene matches. Per the germline V gene, CDR1 is SGHTA and CDR2 is FQGNSA. The CDR3 contains 17 residues. The CDR3 DNA follows: TGTGCCAGCAGCGAAAGGACAGGGGGCAGCATGAGCGATGAGCAGTTCTTC. Protein: CASSERTGGSMSDEQFF.

The CDR3 DNA follows: TGCGCCAGCAGACGCCAGAATTCACCCCTCCACTTT. Protein product: CASRRQNSPLHF. The chain joins TRBV5-1 to TRBJ1-6; the D is unclear. Looked up from germline, CDR1 is SGHRS and CDR2 is YFSETQ. The CDR3 contains 12 residues. Trimming shortened V by 5 bases and J by 7 bases, and 7 bases separated the two germline ends.

The rearrangement links TRBV19 to TRBJ1-5; D might be TRBD1 (5 bases). Germline lookup yields CDR1 LNHDA and CDR2 SQIVND (reference sequence). Trimming stripped 3 bases from V and 2 bases from J, with 14 bases between. The CDR3 consists of 16 residues. CDR3 in amino acids: CASSILAQGGNQPQHF. In nucleotides, the CDR3 is TGTGCCAGTAGTATCCTCGCCCAGGGAGGCAATCAGCCCCAGCATTTT.

This clonotype was detected only a few times. The rearrangement links TRBV18 to TRBJ1-1, with D uncertain. V was shortened by 4 bases and J by 2 bases, with 8 bases between the two germline ends. The CDR3 has 13 residues. Germline CDR1 is KGHSH and CDR2 is LQKENI. CDR3 bases: TGTGCCAGCTCACTTGAGATTAACACTGAAGCTTTCTTT. It encodes CASSLEINTEAFF.

This clonotype was counted between two and nine times. The chain carries TRBV7-2 and TRBJ1-2, with 7 bases fitting TRBD1. Trimming cost V 6 bases and J 4 bases; bases outside gene matches: 8. This CDR3 has 14 residues. Germline assignment: CDR1 SGHTA and CDR2 FQGNSA. In nucleotides, the CDR3 is TGTGCCAGCAGAGCCGGGACAGACAGCTATGGCTACACCTTC. This codes for CASRAGTDSYGYTF.

A single count supports this clonotype. The chain recombines TRBV5-1 with TRBJ1-1, with D unresolved. This CDR3 is 11 amino acids long. The germline V gene has CDR1 SGHRS and CDR2 YFSETQ. Trimming removed 6 bases at V and 12 bases at J, with 15 bases between. CDR3 sequence reads: CASNRGKGTFF. The CDR3 nucleotides are TGCGCCAGCAACCGAGGGAAGGGAACTTTCTTT.

CDR3 DNA sequence: TGTGCCAGCAGCTTTAGGCTAGCGGAACTATACAATGAGCAGTTCTTC. This codes for CASSFRLAELYNEQFF. The chain couples TRBV5-6 to TRBJ2-1, with 7 bases lining up with TRBD2. The length of the CDR3 is 16 residues. V lost 2 bases and J lost 4; bases outside the gene matches: 9. Germline lookup yields CDR1 SGHDT and CDR2 YYEEEE.

The chain couples TRBV5-1 to TRBJ2-7; tentatively, D is TRBD1 (7 bases). Trimming cost V 1 base and J 4 bases, with 15 bases left between them. The CDR3 is 15 residues long. The V gene's germline CDR1 is SGHRS and CDR2 YFSETQ. The DNA of the CDR3 is TGCGCCAGCAGCTTGATAACGCAGGGGGGATACGAGCAGTACTTC. Residues: CASSLITQGGYEQYF.

This clonotype was recorded a few times. This rearrangement joins TRBV12-3 or TRBV12-4 to TRBJ1-2; 7 bases are a match to TRBD1. The J segment lost 4 bases and the V segment lost 1 base, leaving 3 bases of the junction unmatched. The CDR3 spans 14 residues. The CDR3 is CASSLVWDSYGYTF. The CDR3 DNA reads as TGTGCCAGCAGTTTAGTCTGGGACAGCTATGGCTACACCTTC.

In its sample, this clonotype was seen a few times. This rearrangement joins TRBV19 to TRBJ1-5; D perhaps matches TRBD1 (5 bases). This CDR3 spans 13 amino acids. Between the trimmed V and J ends, which lost 4 bases and 7 bases, there was a span of 11 bases. Germline V gene data show CDR1 as LNHDA and CDR2 as SQIVND (reference sequence). The CDR3 DNA reads as TGTGCCAGTAGTAGGGAGGGGACCCAGCCCCAGCATTTT. Protein product: CASSREGTQPQHF. The whole variable domain, remainder taken from reference TRBV19 and TRBJ1-5, is DGGITQSPKYLFRKEGQNVTLSCEQNLNHDAMYWYRQDPGQGLRLIYYSQIVNDFQKGDIAEGYSVSREKKESFPLTVTSAQKNPTAFYLCASSREGTQPQHFGDGTRLSIL.

The table lists this clonotype with a few counts. The V gene is TRBV6-4, the J gene TRBJ1-1; unclear D gene. The CDR3 consists of 13 residues. Germline lookup yields CDR1 MRHNA and CDR2 SNTAGT. The V gene lost 3 bases and the J gene lost 4 bases, with 9 bases spanning the gap. CDR3 region: CASSEHPSTEAFF. DNA of the CDR3: TGTGCCAGCAGTGAACATCCGAGCACTGAAGCTTTCTTT.

There are a few counts of this clonotype. The rearrangement joins TRBV4-2 to TRBJ1-4; possibly TRBD1 for D (5 bases). Trimming cost V 4 bases and J 5 bases, with 17 bases left between them. The CDR3 sequence is 16 residues long. Germline V gene data show CDR1 as LGHNA and CDR2 as YNFKEQ. In nucleotides, the CDR3 is TGTGCCAGCAGCCCCCCAAGGGGCACGTTGAATGAAAAACTGTTTTTT. Translation gives CASSPPRGTLNEKLFF.

J is TRBJ1-3 and V is TRBV4-1, with D unclear. V was shortened by 3 bases and J by 0 bases, with 12 bases between the two germline ends. The CDR3 loop spans 16 amino acids. The germline CDR1 and CDR2 sequences are MGHRA and YSYEKL. For the CDR3, the DNA is TGCGCCAGCAGCCAGCGTAGCAGCGTCTCTGGAAACACCATATATTTT. It codes for CASSQRSSVSGNTIYF.

This clonotype was counted a single time. The chain recombines TRBV9 with TRBJ2-3, with D possibly being TRBD1 or TRBD2 (5 bases each). Trimming shortened V by 2 bases and J by 2 bases, and 12 bases separated the two germline ends. The CDR3 has 15 residues. From germline, CDR1 is SGDLS and CDR2 YYNGEE. CDR3 in DNA: TGTGCCAGCAGCGTGCCGGGACGGCACACAGATACGCAGTATTTT. Translated: CASSVPGRHTDTQYF.

The CDR3 nucleotides read TGCAGCGTTGCGCGGACCGCGACCGGGAATGAAAAACTGTTTTTT. Its protein is CSVARTATGNEKLFF. This chain links TRBV29-1 with TRBJ1-4, with unresolved D. The V and J ends lost 4 bases and 5 bases respectively, with 17 bases between them. The CDR3 contains 15 residues. The germline V gene encodes CDR1 SQVTM and CDR2 ANQGSEA.

The V and J genes are TRBV20-1 and TRBJ1-5; D is uncertain. The germline V and J ends were trimmed by 0 bases and 4 bases, with 10 bases remaining between them. The CDR3 runs to 14 residues. Looked up from germline, CDR1 is DFQATT and CDR2 is SNEGSKA (reference sequence). CDR3 DNA: TGCAGTGCTAGAGAAGGCACTTTTAATCAGCCCCAGCATTTT. It encodes CSAREGTFNQPQHF.

The chain employs TRBV9 and TRBJ2-1, with D uncertain. The germline V and J ends were trimmed by 0 bases and 0 bases, with 10 bases remaining between them. This CDR3 is built from 16 residues. Germline V gives CDR1 SGDLS, CDR2 YYNGEE. CDR3 coding DNA: TGTGCCAGCAGCGTAGTGGGGTTACCCTCCTACAATGAGCAGTTCTTC. Its translation is CASSVVGLPSYNEQFF.

The V gene is TRBV10-3, the J gene TRBJ1-1, with D possibly matching TRBD1 (5 bases). This CDR3 has 17 amino acids. CDR1 ENHRY and CDR2 SYGVKD come from the germline V gene. The V end lost 0 bases, the J end lost 0 bases, and 14 bases lay between the germline ends. As DNA, the CDR3 is TGTGCCATCAGTGAGTCCGCCAGGGTGATAATGAACACTGAAGCTTTCTTT. It is translated as CAISESARVIMNTEAFF.

This clonotype was counted only a few times. The chain employs TRBV12-3 or TRBV12-4 and TRBJ1-3; no clear D. The CDR3 sequence is 14 residues long. V was cut by 2 bases and J by 1 base, with 6 bases left in between. The CDR3 sequence is CASSLWGSGNTIYF. In nucleotides, the CDR3 is TGTGCCAGCAGTTTATGGGGATCTGGAAACACCATATATTTT.

The chain has TRBV6-5 and TRBJ2-1; TRBD1 aligns across 7 bases. This CDR3 has 15 residues. Germline loops: CDR1 MNHEY, CDR2 SVGAGI. V gave up 3 bases and J gave up 0 bases; unmatched junction bases: 2. The CDR3 here is CASSYGTVSYNEQFF. CDR3 DNA sequence: TGTGCCAGCAGTTATGGGACAGTCTCCTACAATGAGCAGTTCTTC.

V is TRBV29-1 and J is TRBJ2-7; a possible D gene is TRBD2 (6 bases). From germline, CDR1 is SQVTM and CDR2 ANQGSEA. Trimming took off 0 bases at V and 1 base at J, with 10 bases between the two ends. This CDR3 contains 14 residues. Here the CDR3 reads CSVEESGRSYEQYF. CDR3 nucleotides: TGCAGCGTTGAAGAGTCGGGGAGGTCCTACGAGCAGTACTTC.

Only one count was recorded for this clonotype. The genes are TRBV24-1 and TRBJ2-2; 7 positions agree with TRBD2. V lost 3 bases to trimming and J lost 2 bases; unmatched junction nucleotides: 8. Germline-derived CDR1 and CDR2 are KGHDR and SFDVKD. The CDR3 has 17 residues. The CDR3: CATSDRAGRENTGELFF. For the CDR3, the DNA is TGTGCCACCAGTGATCGCGCAGGGAGGGAAAACACCGGGGAGCTGTTTTTT.

The chain uses TRBV3-1 and TRBJ2-5; D is perhaps TRBD1 or TRBD2 (5 bases each). CDR3 length: 12 amino acids. CDR1 and CDR2 (germline): LGHDT, YNNKEL (reference sequence). V was pared by 8 bases and J by 6 bases, with 13 bases between. This CDR3 is CASAPGPQTQYF. The CDR3 DNA reads as TGTGCCAGCGCACCGGGACCCCAGACCCAGTACTTC.